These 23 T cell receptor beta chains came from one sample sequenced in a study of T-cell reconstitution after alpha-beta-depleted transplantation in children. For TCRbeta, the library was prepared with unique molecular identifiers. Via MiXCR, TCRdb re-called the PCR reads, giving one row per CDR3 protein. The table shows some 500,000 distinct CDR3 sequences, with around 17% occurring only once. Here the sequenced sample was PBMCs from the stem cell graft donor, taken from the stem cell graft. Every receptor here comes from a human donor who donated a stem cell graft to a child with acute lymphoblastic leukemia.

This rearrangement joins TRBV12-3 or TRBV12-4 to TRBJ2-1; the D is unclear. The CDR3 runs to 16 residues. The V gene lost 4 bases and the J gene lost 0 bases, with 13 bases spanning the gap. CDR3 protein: CASSYGRRTSYNEQFF. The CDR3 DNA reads TGTGCCAGCAGTTACGGCCGCCGAACCTCCTACAATGAGCAGTTCTTC.

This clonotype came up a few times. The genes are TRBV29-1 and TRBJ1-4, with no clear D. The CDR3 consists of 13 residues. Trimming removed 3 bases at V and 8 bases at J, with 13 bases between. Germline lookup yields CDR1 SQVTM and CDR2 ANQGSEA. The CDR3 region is CSVDDPTQEKLFF. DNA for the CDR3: TGCAGCGTTGACGACCCAACCCAGGAAAAACTGTTTTTT.

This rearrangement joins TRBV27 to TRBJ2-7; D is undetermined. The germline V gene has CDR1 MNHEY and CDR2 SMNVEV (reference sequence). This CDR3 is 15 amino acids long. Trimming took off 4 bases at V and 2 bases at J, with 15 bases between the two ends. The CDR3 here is CASSSFLTETYEQYF. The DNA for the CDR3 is TGTGCCAGCAGTTCATTCTTGACGGAGACCTACGAGCAGTACTTC.

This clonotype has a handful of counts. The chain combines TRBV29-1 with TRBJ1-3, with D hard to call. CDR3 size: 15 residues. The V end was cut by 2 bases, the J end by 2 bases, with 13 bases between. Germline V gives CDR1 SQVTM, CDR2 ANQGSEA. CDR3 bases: TGCAGCGTTGAAAGTCTCGGCACGCCTGGAAACACCATATATTTT. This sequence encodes CSVESLGTPGNTIYF. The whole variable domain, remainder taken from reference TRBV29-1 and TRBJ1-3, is SAVISQKPSRDICQRGTSLTIQCQVDSQVTMMFWYRQQPGQSLTLIATANQGSEATYESGFVIDKFPISRPNLTFSTLTVSNMSPEDSSIYLCSVESLGTPGNTIYFGEGSWLTVV.

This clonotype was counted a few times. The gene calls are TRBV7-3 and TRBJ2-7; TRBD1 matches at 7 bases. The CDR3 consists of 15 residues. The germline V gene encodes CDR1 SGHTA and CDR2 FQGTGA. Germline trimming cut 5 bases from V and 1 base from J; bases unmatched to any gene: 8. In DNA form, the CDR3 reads TGTGCCAGCAGCCCAGACAGGGCATTATCCTACGAGCAGTACTTC. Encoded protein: CASSPDRALSYEQYF.

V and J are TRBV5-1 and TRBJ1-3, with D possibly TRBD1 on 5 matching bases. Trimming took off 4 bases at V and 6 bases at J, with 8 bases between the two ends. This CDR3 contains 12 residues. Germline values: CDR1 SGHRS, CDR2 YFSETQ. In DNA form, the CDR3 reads TGCGCCAGCAGCGGGACGGAAAACACCATATATTTT. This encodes CASSGTENTIYF.

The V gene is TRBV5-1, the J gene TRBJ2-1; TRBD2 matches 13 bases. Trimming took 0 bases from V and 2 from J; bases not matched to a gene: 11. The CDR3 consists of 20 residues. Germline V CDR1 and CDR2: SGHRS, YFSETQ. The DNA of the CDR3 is TGCGCCAGCAGCTTGGCGGGGGGGACTAGCGGGATGGAGCCCTACAATGAGCAGTTCTTC. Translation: CASSLAGGTSGMEPYNEQFF.

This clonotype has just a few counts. The CDR3 coding sequence is TGTGCCAGCAGCGAACGGACAGGGGGCCCCGCAGATACGCAGTATTTT. Its translation: CASSERTGGPADTQYF. The V and J genes are TRBV9 and TRBJ2-3; 11 positions agree with TRBD1. The CDR3 length is 16 residues. Looked up from germline, CDR1 is SGDLS and CDR2 is YYNGEE. V shed 3 bases and J 4 bases; nucleotides not matched to a gene: 7.

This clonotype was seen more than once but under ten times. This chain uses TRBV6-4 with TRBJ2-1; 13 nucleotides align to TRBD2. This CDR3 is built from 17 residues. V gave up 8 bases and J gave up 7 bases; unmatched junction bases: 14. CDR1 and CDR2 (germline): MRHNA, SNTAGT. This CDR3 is CASGMMPGTSGVNEQFF. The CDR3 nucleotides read TGTGCCAGCGGGATGATGCCCGGGACTAGCGGGGTAAATGAGCAGTTCTTC.

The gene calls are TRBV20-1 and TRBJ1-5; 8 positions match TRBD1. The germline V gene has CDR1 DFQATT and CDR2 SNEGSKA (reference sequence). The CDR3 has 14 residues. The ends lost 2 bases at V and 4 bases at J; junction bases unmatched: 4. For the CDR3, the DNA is TGCAGTGCTAGACTTCGACAGGGGAATCAGCCCCAGCATTTT. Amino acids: CSARLRQGNQPQHF.

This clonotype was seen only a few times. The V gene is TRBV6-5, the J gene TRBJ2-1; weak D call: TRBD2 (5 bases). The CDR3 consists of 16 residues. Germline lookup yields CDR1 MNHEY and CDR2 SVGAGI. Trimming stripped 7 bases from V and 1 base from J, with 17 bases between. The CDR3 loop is CASTSFRTASYNEQFF. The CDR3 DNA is TGTGCCAGCACTTCTTTCCGGACTGCTTCCTACAATGAGCAGTTCTTC.

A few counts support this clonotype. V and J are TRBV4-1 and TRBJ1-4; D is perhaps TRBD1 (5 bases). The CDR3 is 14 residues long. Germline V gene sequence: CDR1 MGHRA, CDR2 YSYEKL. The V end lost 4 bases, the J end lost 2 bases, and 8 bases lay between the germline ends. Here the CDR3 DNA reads TGCGCCAGCAGCCCAAGGGACACTAATGAAAAACTGTTTTTT. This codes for CASSPRDTNEKLFF.

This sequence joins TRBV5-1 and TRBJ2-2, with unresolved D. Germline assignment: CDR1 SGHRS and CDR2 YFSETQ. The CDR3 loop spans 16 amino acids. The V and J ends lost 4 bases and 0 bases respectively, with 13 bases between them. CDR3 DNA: TGCGCCAGCAGCCCGGGTAAAGGGCCGAACACCGGGGAGCTGTTTTTT. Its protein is CASSPGKGPNTGELFF.

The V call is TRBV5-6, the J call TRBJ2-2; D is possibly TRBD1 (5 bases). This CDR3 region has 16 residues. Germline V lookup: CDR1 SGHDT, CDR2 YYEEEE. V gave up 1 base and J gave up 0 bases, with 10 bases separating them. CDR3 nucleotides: TGTGCCAGCAGCTTGTTTGAGACAGCGAACACCGGGGAGCTGTTTTTT. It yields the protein CASSLFETANTGELFF.

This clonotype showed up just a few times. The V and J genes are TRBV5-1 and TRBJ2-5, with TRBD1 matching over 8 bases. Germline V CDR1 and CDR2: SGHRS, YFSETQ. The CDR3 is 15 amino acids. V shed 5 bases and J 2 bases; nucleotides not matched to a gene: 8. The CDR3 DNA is TGCGCCAGCAGGGCCGGGACAGGTGTACAAGAGACCCAGTACTTC. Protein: CASRAGTGVQETQYF.

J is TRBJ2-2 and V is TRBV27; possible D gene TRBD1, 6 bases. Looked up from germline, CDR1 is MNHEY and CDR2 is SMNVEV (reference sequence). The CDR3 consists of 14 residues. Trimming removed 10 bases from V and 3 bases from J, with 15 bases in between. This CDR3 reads CAIRWGPYTGELFF. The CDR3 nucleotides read TGTGCCATCCGTTGGGGGCCGTACACCGGGGAGCTGTTTTTT.

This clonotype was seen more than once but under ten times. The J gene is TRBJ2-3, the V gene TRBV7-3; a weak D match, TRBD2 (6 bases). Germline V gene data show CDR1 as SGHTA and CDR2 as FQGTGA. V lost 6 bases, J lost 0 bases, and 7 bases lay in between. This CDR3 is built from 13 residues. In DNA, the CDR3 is TGTGCCAGCAGGGAGGGAAGCACAGATACGCAGTATTTT. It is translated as CASREGSTDTQYF.

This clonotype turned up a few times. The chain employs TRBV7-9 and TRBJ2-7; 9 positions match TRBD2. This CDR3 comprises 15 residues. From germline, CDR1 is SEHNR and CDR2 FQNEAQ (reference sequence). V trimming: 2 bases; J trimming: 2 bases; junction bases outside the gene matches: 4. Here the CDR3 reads CASSLSSSGTYEQYF. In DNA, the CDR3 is TGTGCCAGCAGCTTAAGTTCTAGCGGGACCTACGAGCAGTACTTC.

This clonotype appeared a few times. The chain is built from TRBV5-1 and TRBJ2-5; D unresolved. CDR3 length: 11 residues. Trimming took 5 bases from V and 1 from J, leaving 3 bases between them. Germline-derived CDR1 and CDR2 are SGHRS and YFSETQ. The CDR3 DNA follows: TGCGCCAGCAGGGCCCAAGAGACCCAGTACTTC. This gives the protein CASRAQETQYF.

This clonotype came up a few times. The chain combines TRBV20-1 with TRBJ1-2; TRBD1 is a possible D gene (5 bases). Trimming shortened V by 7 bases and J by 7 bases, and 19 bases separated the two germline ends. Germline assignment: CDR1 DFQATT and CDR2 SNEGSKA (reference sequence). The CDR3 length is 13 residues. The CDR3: CSVPTAEGGGYTF. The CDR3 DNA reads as TGCAGTGTTCCGACAGCCGAAGGTGGTGGCTACACCTTC.

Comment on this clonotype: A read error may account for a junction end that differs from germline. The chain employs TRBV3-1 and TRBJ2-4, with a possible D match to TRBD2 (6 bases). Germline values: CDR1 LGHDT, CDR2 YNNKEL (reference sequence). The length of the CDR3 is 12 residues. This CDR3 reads CASSQGGGGVDF. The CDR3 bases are TGTGCCAGCAGCCAAGGAGGCGGCGGGGTGGACTTC.

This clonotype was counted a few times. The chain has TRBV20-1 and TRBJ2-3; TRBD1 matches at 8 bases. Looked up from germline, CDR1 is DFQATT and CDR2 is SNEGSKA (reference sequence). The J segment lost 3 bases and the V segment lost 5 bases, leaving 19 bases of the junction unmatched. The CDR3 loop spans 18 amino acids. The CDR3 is CSAFEVPRSGQVTDTQYF. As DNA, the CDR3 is TGCAGTGCTTTCGAAGTCCCCCGATCGGGACAGGTAACAGATACGCAGTATTTT.

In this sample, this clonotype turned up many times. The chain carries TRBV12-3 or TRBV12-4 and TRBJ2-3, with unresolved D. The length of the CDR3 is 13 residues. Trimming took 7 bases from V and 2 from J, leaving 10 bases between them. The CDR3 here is CASTGNPTDTQYF. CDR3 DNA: TGTGCCAGCACCGGAAATCCCACAGATACGCAGTATTTT.